This T cell receptor (beta chain) stems from a study of shared clonotypes between healthy human individuals (dated by TCRdb to 2018 to 2021). In the study overall: Three men and a couple of women, aged 18 to 49 years, made up the cohort. Leukapheresis yielded between about 0.85 and 9.5 billion PBMCs per donor. To increase sequencing depth and limit assay-specific biases, TCR repertoire library preparation and sequencing were carried out by different laboratories using diverse techniques. The study deeply sequenced blood TCR repertoires of about 5 healthy adults to estimate repertoire size and the extent of clonotype sharing between individuals. For each donor, three plates each were used for CD4 naive and CD4 memory, two plates were used for CD8 naive, and one plate was used for CD8 memory.

TCR CDR3 regions were amplified from genomic DNA by multiplex PCR using the deep immunoSEQ assay. Extracted genomic DNA from each cell subset was distributed evenly across all wells of several immunoSEQ 96-well plates, and each plate was treated as a replicate. For sorted subsets, each replicate PCR was loaded with approximately 190 ng genomic DNA, equivalent to 25,000 to 30,000 T cell genomes. Purified libraries were quantified with a Qubit 3.0 fluorometer, sized on a Bioanalyzer 2100, and re-quantified with the KAPA Library Quantification kit. Each immunoSEQ 96-well plate was sequenced on its own single-read 150-cycle Illumina NextSeq 550 flow cell. From the authors' description of their analysis: The immunoSEQ output contained only junctional sequences without quality scores, so filtering could not match that applied to full-length reads. To assign V/J genes and CDR3, sequences were annotated against IMGT germline references using PyIR, a Python wrapper for IgBLAST v1.9. Reads with weak V/J assignments (E-value above 1e-6), missing CDR3, stop codons, out-of-frame junctions, or ambiguous translated residues were removed. V3J clonotypes were defined by identical inferred V gene, J gene, and CDR3 amino acid sequence. Percentage overlap between repertoires was computed as shared unique clonotypes divided by the size of the smaller repertoire. RTK rarefaction, the Chao1 estimator, and Recon v2.1 estimates of unobserved clonotypes were used to assess repertoire richness. Generation probabilities for all TCRbeta clonotypes obtained by the gDNA method from a handful of donors were computed using OLGA. In TCRdb, the immuneACCESS table is reduced to in-frame sequences with V and J assigned. These tables do not hold every clone; where another copy was compared, an unresolved V gene accounts for under half, and the others remain unexplained. That table supplies the V and J calls and clone size; D and trimming were determined from the DNA. The sample table holds about 2.3 million clones, of which approximately 90% were seen once. The ten top clones hold 0.37% of the sample.

In regard to this clone: Its antigen remains unidentified. No per-base quality is available; no much larger clone lies one base away.

The paper's findings and limits, for the study overall: Clonotypes shared by all four sorted-subset donors showed higher generation probabilities than non-shared clonotypes. Naive subsets generally had larger estimated clonotype richness than memory subsets did. Rarefaction of sorted-subset datasets indicated incomplete sequencing despite the large sequencing depth. Approximately 5% of naive CD4, 3.5% of naive CD8, about 2.4% of memory CD4, and 0.35% to 0.5% of memory CD8 clonotypes were shared across a handful of donors. Sampling was restricted to blood, and TCR repertoires in tissue are likely to differ from TCR repertoires in blood. Pairwise subsampling led to the expectation that sequencing depth would affect the degree of clonotype sharing among donors. The small number of donors limited the genetic and exposure-history diversity represented.

Trimming takes 3 bases from V and 7 bases from J, and the germline ends sit 13 bases apart. Including the terminal cysteine and phenylalanine, the CDR3 comprises 13 residues. The sequence is cut down to CDR3 DNA, 39 bases in frame from base 1. CDR1 and CDR2, looked up from the germline V gene (reference sequence), are MNHEY and SMNVEV. Donors were healthy HIV-negative adults with no recently reported acute infections or vaccinations. Every donor was a Caucasian adult residing in Nashville, Tennessee, USA. CD4+ T cells were enriched by magnetic negative selection, after which naive cells were positively selected on CD45RA and the negative fraction was taken as the memory subset. Blood was collected by leukapheresis, and PBMCs were isolated by Ficoll-Histopaque density gradient centrifugation and then cryopreserved in liquid nitrogen vapor phase. Analytical flow cytometry was used to check the purity and quantity of each magnetically sorted T cell population. From each sorted fraction, genomic DNA was isolated and quantified by UV absorbance on a Nanodrop 2000c.

Material for sequencing was naive CD4+ T cells from PBMCs. This specimen's cell subset or site label, per the study, means: CD45RA+ positively selected. This TCR was recovered from a man in his late teens or twenties in good health. Some clones in this sample may be carry-over from other donors' samples. The chain uses TRBV27 and TRBJ2-7; the D gene assignment is ambiguous. The DNA reads TGTGCCAGCAGTTTTCAGGCTTCTGGAGAGCAGTACTTC. Protein translation: CASSFQASGEQYF.